These 10 T cell receptor beta chains share one sample of origin, sequenced in a study of T cell responses to AZD1222 COVID-19 vaccine. Generated by immunoSEQ multiplex PCR, the TCRdb table keeps only in-frame clones and is missing some. Among tens of thousands of clones listed, approximately 91% were seen once. Sequenced material: peripheral blood, taken on day 0 of AZD1222 vaccination. These receptor sequences come from an adult in good health.

The gene calls are TRBV6-4 and TRBJ1-1; no firm D call. From germline, CDR1 is MRHNA and CDR2 SNTAGT. The CDR3 is 14 amino acids. The V end was cut by 5 bases, the J end by 0 bases, with 10 bases between. The CDR3: CASSSIIMNTEAFF. The CDR3, as DNA: TGTGCCAGCAGTTCGATAATCATGAACACTGAAGCTTTCTTT.

CDR3 region: CASSPPGKNTEAFF. The DNA of the CDR3 is TGTGCCAGCAGTCCCCCCGGGAAGAACACTGAAGCTTTCTTT. The chain is built from TRBV6-5 and TRBJ1-1, with D unresolved. Germline values: CDR1 MNHEY, CDR2 SVGAGI. The CDR3 spans 14 residues. V was pared by 5 bases and J by 1 base, with 11 bases between.

This chain joins TRBV25-1 and TRBJ1-2; the D gene is possibly TRBD1 (6 bases). The CDR3 runs 15 residues. From germline, CDR1 is MGHDK and CDR2 SYGVNS. V lost 2 bases, J lost 4 bases, and 14 bases lay in between. CDR3 region: CASSEGYDRTYGYTF. CDR3 bases: TGTGCCAGCAGTGAAGGGTATGACAGGACCTATGGCTACACCTTC.

V and J are TRBV7-9 and TRBJ2-3; D gene ambiguous. The CDR3 is 14 residues long. V was pared by 0 bases and J by 5 bases, with 9 bases between. The germline V gene has CDR1 SEHNR and CDR2 FQNEAQ (reference sequence). The CDR3 is CASSLAGRVDTQYF. In DNA, the CDR3 is TGTGCCAGCAGCTTAGCCGGCCGGGTAGATACGCAGTATTTT.

This clone showed up just once. The chain carries TRBV7-6 and TRBJ1-3, with D perhaps TRBD1 (6 bases). This CDR3 region has 14 residues. V lost 0 bases and J lost 7, with 10 bases in between. Looked up from germline, CDR1 is SGHVS and CDR2 is FNYEAQ. The CDR3 loop is CASSLAQGSNTIYF. CDR3 coding DNA: TGTGCCAGCAGCTTAGCCCAGGGGAGTAACACCATATATTTT.

This clone was observed many times. The V gene is TRBV4-1, the J gene TRBJ1-1; no definite D call. V was shortened by 0 bases and J by 6 bases, with 14 bases between the two germline ends. The germline V gene has CDR1 MGHRA and CDR2 YSYEKL. CDR3 size: 15 residues. CDR3 sequence (DNA): TGCGCCAGCAGCCAAGATACCCGGGTGAGGCCTGAAGCTTTCTTT. It translates to CASSQDTRVRPEAFF.

The chain links TRBV28 to TRBJ1-5; D may be TRBD1 (6 bases). This CDR3 comprises 15 residues. The germline V gene has CDR1 MDHEN and CDR2 SYDVKM. V shed 5 bases and J shed 5 bases, with 16 bases lying between them. The CDR3 DNA sequence: TGTGCCAGCAGTCCCTCCAGGGGTTCCTATCAGCCCCAGCATTTT. It codes for CASSPSRGSYQPQHF.

The chain combines TRBV9 with TRBJ2-7; either TRBD1 or TRBD2 may fit D (5 bases each). This CDR3 is 13 amino acids long. Germline V gene data show CDR1 as SGDLS and CDR2 as YYNGEE. The V end lost 4 bases, the J end lost 2 bases, and 10 bases lay between the germline ends. The CDR3 loop reads CASSSGRTYEQYF. CDR3 bases: TGTGCCAGCAGCTCGGGGCGGACCTACGAGCAGTACTTC.

The chain uses TRBV18 and TRBJ1-1, with D perhaps TRBD1 (6 bases). V was clipped by 4 bases and J by 7 bases, with 16 bases between them. Per the germline V gene, CDR1 is KGHSH and CDR2 is LQKENI. The CDR3 has 14 amino acids. CDR3 sequence reads: CASSLDSRGGEAFF. The DNA of the CDR3 is TGTGCCAGCTCACTGGACAGCCGGGGAGGTGAAGCTTTCTTT.

The V gene is TRBV4-2, the J gene TRBJ1-4; the D gene is possibly TRBD1 (6 bases). Looked up from germline, CDR1 is LGHNA and CDR2 is YNFKEQ. This CDR3 has 15 residues. V dropped 4 bases and J dropped 1 base, with 10 bases sitting between them. The CDR3: CASSLRQETNEKLFF. The CDR3 coding sequence is TGTGCCAGCAGCCTCCGACAGGAAACTAATGAAAAACTGTTTTTT.